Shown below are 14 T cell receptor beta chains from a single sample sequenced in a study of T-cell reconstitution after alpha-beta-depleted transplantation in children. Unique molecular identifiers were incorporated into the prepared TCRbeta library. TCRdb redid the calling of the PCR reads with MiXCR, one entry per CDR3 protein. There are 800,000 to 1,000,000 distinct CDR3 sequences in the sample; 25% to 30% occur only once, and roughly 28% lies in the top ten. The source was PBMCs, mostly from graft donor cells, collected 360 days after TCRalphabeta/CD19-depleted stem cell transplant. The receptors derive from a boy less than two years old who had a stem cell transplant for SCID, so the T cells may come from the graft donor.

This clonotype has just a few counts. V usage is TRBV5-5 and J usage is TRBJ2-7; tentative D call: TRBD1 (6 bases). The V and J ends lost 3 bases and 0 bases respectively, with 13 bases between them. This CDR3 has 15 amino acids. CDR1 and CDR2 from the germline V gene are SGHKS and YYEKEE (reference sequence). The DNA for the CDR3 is TGTGCCAGCAGCTGGGACATCCTCAGCTCCTACGAGCAGTACTTC. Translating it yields CASSWDILSSYEQYF.

CDR3 sequence: CASSPYLYTADTQYF. The CDR3 DNA reads as TGTGCCAGCAGCCCCTACCTATATACAGCAGATACGCAGTATTTT. The J gene is TRBJ2-3, the V gene TRBV11-2; D ambiguous. Germline CDR1 is SGHAT and CDR2 is FQNNGV. V lost 5 bases to trimming and J lost 4 bases, with 16 bases between them. This CDR3 contains 15 residues.

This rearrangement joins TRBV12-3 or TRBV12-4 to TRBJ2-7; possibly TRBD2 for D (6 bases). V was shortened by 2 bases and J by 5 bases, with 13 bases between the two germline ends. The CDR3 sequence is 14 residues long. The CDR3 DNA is TGTGCCAGCAGTTTATTCAGGGAGGCCGACGAGCAGTACTTC. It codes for CASSLFREADEQYF.

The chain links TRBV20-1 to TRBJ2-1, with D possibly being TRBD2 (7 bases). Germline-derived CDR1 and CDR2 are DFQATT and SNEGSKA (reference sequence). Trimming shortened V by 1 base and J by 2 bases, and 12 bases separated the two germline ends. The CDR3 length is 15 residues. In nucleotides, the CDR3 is TGCAGTGCTAGAGTAGGCGGGGGCACCTACAATGAGCAGTTCTTC. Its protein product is CSARVGGGTYNEQFF.

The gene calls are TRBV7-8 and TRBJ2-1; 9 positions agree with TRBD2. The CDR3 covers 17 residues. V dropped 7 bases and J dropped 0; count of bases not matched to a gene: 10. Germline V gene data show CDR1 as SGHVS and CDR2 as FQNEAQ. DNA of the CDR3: TGTGCCAGCATCATGATAGCGGGGGTTACCTCCTACAATGAGCAGTTCTTC. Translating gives CASIMIAGVTSYNEQFF.

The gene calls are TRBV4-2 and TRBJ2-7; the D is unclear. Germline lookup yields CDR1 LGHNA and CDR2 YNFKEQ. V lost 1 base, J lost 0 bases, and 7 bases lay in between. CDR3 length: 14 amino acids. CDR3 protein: CASSQGSYSYEQYF. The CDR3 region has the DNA TGTGCCAGCAGCCAAGGATCCTACTCCTACGAGCAGTACTTC.

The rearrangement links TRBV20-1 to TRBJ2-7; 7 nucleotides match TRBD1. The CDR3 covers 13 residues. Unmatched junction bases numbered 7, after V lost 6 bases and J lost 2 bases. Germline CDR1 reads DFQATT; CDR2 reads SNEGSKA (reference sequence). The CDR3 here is CSALSGQPYEQYF. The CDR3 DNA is TGCAGTGCGCTGTCGGGACAGCCCTACGAGCAGTACTTC.

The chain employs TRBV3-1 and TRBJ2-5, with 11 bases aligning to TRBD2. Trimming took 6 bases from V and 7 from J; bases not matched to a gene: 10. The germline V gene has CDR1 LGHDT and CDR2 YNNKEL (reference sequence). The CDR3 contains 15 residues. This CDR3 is CASSELPGLAATQYF. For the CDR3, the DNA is TGTGCCAGCAGTGAGCTACCGGGACTAGCGGCGACCCAGTACTTC.

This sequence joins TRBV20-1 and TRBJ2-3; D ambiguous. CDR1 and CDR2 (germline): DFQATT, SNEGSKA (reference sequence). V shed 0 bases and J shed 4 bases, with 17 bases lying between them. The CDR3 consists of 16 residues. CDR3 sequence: CSARDPLGRVADTQYF. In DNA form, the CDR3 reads TGCAGTGCTAGAGATCCCCTGGGAAGGGTTGCAGATACGCAGTATTTT.

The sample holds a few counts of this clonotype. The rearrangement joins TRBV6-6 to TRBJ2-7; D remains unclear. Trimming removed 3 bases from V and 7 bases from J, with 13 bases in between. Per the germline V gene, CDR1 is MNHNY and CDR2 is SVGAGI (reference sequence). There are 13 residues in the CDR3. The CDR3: CASSYPPPREQYF. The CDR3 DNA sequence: TGTGCCAGCAGTTATCCACCCCCTCGGGAGCAGTACTTC.

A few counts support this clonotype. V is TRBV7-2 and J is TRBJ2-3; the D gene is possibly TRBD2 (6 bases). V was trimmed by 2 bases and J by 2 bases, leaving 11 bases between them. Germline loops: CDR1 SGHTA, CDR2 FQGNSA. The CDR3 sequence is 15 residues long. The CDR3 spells CASSLTGVYTDTQYF. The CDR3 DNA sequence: TGTGCCAGCAGCTTAACGGGGGTATACACAGATACGCAGTATTTT.

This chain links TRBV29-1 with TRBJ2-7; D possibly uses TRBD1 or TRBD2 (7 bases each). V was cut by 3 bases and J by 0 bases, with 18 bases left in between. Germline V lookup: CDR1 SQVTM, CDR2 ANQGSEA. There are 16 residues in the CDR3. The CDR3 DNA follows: TGCAGCGTTGAGAACAGGGGAGGGGGCCTCTCCTACGAGCAGTACTTC. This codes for CSVENRGGGLSYEQYF.

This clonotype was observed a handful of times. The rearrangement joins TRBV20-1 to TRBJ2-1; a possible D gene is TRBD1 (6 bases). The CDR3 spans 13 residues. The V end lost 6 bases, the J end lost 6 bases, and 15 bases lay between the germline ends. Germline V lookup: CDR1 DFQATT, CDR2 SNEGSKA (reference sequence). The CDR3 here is CSAMGHVGNEQFF. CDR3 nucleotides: TGCAGTGCCATGGGACACGTAGGCAATGAGCAGTTCTTC.

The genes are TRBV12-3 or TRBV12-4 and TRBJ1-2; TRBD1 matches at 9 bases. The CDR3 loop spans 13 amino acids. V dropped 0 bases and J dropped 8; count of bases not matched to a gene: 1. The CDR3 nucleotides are TGTGCCAGCAGTTTAGCCGGGACAGGGGGCTACACCTTC. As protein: CASSLAGTGGYTF.